Included here is one T cell receptor (beta chain) sequence, with context. In the source study's methods: Reference gene primer amplification in the assay estimated nucleated cell counts. The repertoire was sequenced with immunoSEQ multiplex PCR; TCRdb's copy has only in-frame clones and lacks some. V, J and clone size derive from that table, while D and trimming were established from the DNA sequence. The sample records 250,000 or so clones, 83% being singletons. This sample is part of a study of blood T cell repertoires in COVID-19. Study-wide background: The study drew acute and convalescent COVID-19 samples from the United States, Italy and Spain. Sources were T cells, B-cell-depleted T cells, or PBMCs; the material itself was cDNA or gDNA.

Germline-derived CDR1 and CDR2 are MNHNS and SASEGT. J gave up 3 bases and V 0 bases, and 8 bases lay outside the gene matches. The CDR3 consists of 18 residues. Material for sequencing was peripheral blood. The sequence was collected from a human donor in a cohort sampled during active COVID-19. The genes are TRBV6-1 and TRBJ2-6, with 7 nucleotides matching TRBD1. This CDR3 is CASSEALQGEVGANVLTF. DNA of the CDR3: TGTGCCAGCAGTGAAGCGCTTCAGGGGGAAGTTGGGGCCAACGTCCTGACTTTC.